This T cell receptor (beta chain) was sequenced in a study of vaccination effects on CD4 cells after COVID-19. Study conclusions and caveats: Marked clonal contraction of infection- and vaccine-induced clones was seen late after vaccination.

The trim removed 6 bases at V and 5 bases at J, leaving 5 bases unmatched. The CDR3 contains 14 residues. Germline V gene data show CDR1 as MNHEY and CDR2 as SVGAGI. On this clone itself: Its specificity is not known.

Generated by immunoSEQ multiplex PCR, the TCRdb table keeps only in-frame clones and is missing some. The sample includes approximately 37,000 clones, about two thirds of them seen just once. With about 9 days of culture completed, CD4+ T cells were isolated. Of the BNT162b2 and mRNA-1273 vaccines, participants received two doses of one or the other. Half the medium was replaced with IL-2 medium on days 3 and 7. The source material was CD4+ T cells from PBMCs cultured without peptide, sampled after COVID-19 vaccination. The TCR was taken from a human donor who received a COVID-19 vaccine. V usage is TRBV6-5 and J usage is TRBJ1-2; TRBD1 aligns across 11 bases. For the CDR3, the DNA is TGTGCCAGCAGAATGGGACAGGGGGTTTATGGCTACACCTTC. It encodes CASRMGQGVYGYTF.